Each of the 27 T cell receptor beta chains below was sequenced from the same sample in a study of blood T cell repertoires in COVID-19. The assay was immunoSEQ multiplex PCR, and TCRdb's table has in-frame clones only and misses some. The sample lists roughly 100,000 clones, around 84% seen once, with around 2% in the top ten. Sequencing was performed on peripheral blood. These TCRs come from a human donor in a cohort sampled during active COVID-19.

The chain employs TRBV2 and TRBJ2-3; 11 nucleotides agree with TRBD1. V gave up 6 bases and J gave up 2 bases; unmatched junction bases: 4. Germline lookup yields CDR1 SNHLY and CDR2 FYNNEI. The CDR3 has 15 amino acids. The CDR3 bases are TGTGCCAGCAGGTCCGGACAGGGGGCCACAGATACGCAGTATTTT. Translation: CASRSGQGATDTQYF.

The rearrangement links TRBV19 to TRBJ2-6; possible D gene TRBD2, 5 bases. From germline, CDR1 is LNHDA and CDR2 SQIVND (reference sequence). The CDR3 loop spans 19 amino acids. V lost 3 bases to trimming and J lost 0 bases, with 18 bases between them. CDR3: CASSMKGALGLSGANVLTF. As DNA, the CDR3 is TGTGCCAGTAGTATGAAGGGTGCACTAGGCCTCTCTGGGGCCAACGTCCTGACTTTC.

The chain recombines TRBV12-3 or TRBV12-4 with TRBJ1-1; D remains ambiguous. CDR3 length: 13 residues. Trimming removed 4 bases from V and 5 bases from J, with 11 bases in between. CDR3 nucleotides: TGTGCCAGCAGTTCCCAGGTCGCGACTGAAGCTTTCTTT. Translation gives CASSSQVATEAFF.

The genes are TRBV5-4 and TRBJ2-1, with 8 bases lining up with TRBD2. The CDR3 covers 15 residues. Germline CDR1 is SGHNT and CDR2 is YYREEE (reference sequence). The V and J ends lost 0 bases and 3 bases, in that order; junction bases with no gene match: 2. For the CDR3, the DNA is TGTGCCAGCAGCTTGGTAGCGGGAAGCTACAATGAGCAGTTCTTC. Its translation: CASSLVAGSYNEQFF.

The chain employs TRBV27 and TRBJ2-7; 11 bases are a match to TRBD2. The CDR3 has 16 amino acids. CDR1 is MNHEY, CDR2 SMNVEV, per germline (reference sequence). V gave up 7 bases and J gave up 2 bases; unmatched junction bases: 10. The CDR3 DNA reads as TGTGCCAGCACCCCCCTTGGTAGCGGGAGGGCCTACGAGCAGTACTTC. Protein product: CASTPLGSGRAYEQYF.

The V and J genes are TRBV29-1 and TRBJ1-1, with D possibly being TRBD1 (5 bases). V was clipped by 4 bases and J by 7 bases, with 10 bases between them. This CDR3 is 11 amino acids long. The germline V gene has CDR1 SQVTM and CDR2 ANQGSEA. The DNA of the CDR3 is TGCAGCGTTGCAGGGCGTGTTGAAGCTTTCTTT. Translating it yields CSVAGRVEAFF.

The table lists this clone with a count of one. V and J are TRBV6-5 and TRBJ2-1; D uncertain. CDR1 is MNHEY and CDR2 is SVGAGI in the germline V gene. V lost 0 bases to trimming and J lost 6 bases, with 6 bases between them. This CDR3 comprises 13 residues. The CDR3 sequence: CASSYSWPNEQFF. CDR3 nucleotides: TGTGCCAGCAGTTACTCATGGCCCAATGAGCAGTTCTTC.

The V and J genes are TRBV7-9 and TRBJ1-2; TRBD1 matches at 9 bases. Losses at the gene ends were 4 bases for V and 8 bases for J; bases not matched to a gene: 2. The CDR3 spans 12 residues. From germline, CDR1 is SEHNR and CDR2 FQNEAQ (reference sequence). The CDR3 loop is CASSWTGDGYTF. CDR3 in DNA: TGTGCCAGCAGCTGGACAGGGGACGGCTACACCTTC.

This chain joins TRBV6-5 and TRBJ1-5, with D possibly TRBD1 on 6 matching bases. Germline CDR1 is MNHEY and CDR2 is SVGAGI. This CDR3 has 14 amino acids. Trimming removed 6 bases from V and 4 bases from J, with 13 bases in between. The CDR3 DNA reads as TGTGCCAGCAGCTCAGGGGTTGCGAATCAGCCCCAGCATTTT. It encodes CASSSGVANQPQHF.

The chain employs TRBV19 and TRBJ1-1, with a possible D match to TRBD1 (6 bases). Trimming took 3 bases from V and 8 from J, leaving 13 bases between them. The CDR3 length is 13 residues. CDR1 is LNHDA, CDR2 SQIVND, per germline (reference sequence). The CDR3, as DNA: TGTGCCAGTAGTATCGGGACACTGCTAGAAGCTTTCTTT. Protein product: CASSIGTLLEAFF.

The chain employs TRBV14 and TRBJ1-2; the match to TRBD1 covers 7 bases. The CDR3 is 16 amino acids. Trimming took 1 base from V and 8 from J; bases not matched to a gene: 13. Germline loops: CDR1 SGHDN, CDR2 FVKESK. In DNA, the CDR3 is TGTGCCAGCAGCCAAGTGCTCAACAGGGGAATGTTGGGCTACACCTTC. Amino acids: CASSQVLNRGMLGYTF.

The rearrangement links TRBV3-1 (or the pseudogene TRBV3-2) to TRBJ2-1; tentative D call: TRBD2 (6 bases). The CDR3 totals 14 residues. Trimming removed 4 bases at V and 5 bases at J, with 12 bases between. CDR1 and CDR2 (germline): LGHDT, YNNKEL (reference sequence). The CDR3, as DNA: TGTGCCAGCAGCCCATCTAGCGCCAACAATGAGCAGTTCTTC. Encoded protein: CASSPSSANNEQFF.

J is TRBJ1-1 and V is TRBV27, with 7 bases aligning to TRBD1. This CDR3 has 14 amino acids. Losses at the gene ends were 9 bases for V and 6 bases for J; bases not matched to a gene: 13. The germline CDR1 and CDR2 sequences are MNHEY and SMNVEV (reference sequence). CDR3 amino acids: CARDGGGAGAEAFF. The CDR3 DNA reads TGTGCCAGGGACGGAGGGGGCGCGGGTGCTGAAGCTTTCTTT.

The V and J genes are TRBV2 and TRBJ2-7; perhaps TRBD2 as D (6 bases). The length of the CDR3 is 14 residues. Germline-derived CDR1 and CDR2 are SNHLY and FYNNEI. V dropped 4 bases and J dropped 4 bases, with 14 bases sitting between them. The DNA for the CDR3 is TGTGCCAGCAGTGGGGGGAGTCGGGGGTACGAGCAGTACTTC. It encodes CASSGGSRGYEQYF.

The gene calls are TRBV29-1 and TRBJ2-4; maybe TRBD2 (5 bases). This CDR3 contains 12 residues. V lost 5 bases, J lost 9 bases, and 14 bases lay in between. CDR1 is SQVTM, CDR2 ANQGSEA, per germline. The CDR3 protein is CSVLASRGIQYF. The CDR3, as DNA: TGCAGCGTTCTGGCTAGTCGGGGCATTCAGTACTTC. The full variable domain, in which reference TRBV29-1 and TRBJ2-4 provide the parts outside the CDR3, is SAVISQKPSRDICQRGTSLTIQCQVDSQVTMMFWYRQQPGQSLTLIATANQGSEATYESGFVIDKFPISRPNLTFSTLTVSNMSPEDSSIYLCSVLASRGIQYFGAGTRLSVL.

The table lists this clone with a count of one. The chain is built from TRBV7-9 and TRBJ1-3, with D maybe TRBD1 (5 bases). V lost 5 bases to trimming and J lost 3 bases, with 14 bases between them. Germline CDR1 is SEHNR and CDR2 is FQNEAQ (reference sequence). The CDR3 spans 15 residues. The CDR3 loop is CASSARGGVGNTIYF. The CDR3 DNA reads TGTGCCAGCAGCGCCCGGGGAGGGGTTGGAAACACCATATATTTT.

J is TRBJ2-1 and V is TRBV18; 7 bases agree with TRBD1. The CDR3 has 15 amino acids. V was pared by 2 bases and J by 7 bases, with 8 bases of the junction left unmatched. The V gene's germline CDR1 is KGHSH and CDR2 LQKENI. CDR3 nucleotide sequence: TGTGCCAGCTCACCAAATCGCCAGGGGGTGAATGAGCAGTTCTTC. Its protein is CASSPNRQGVNEQFF.

The rearrangement joins TRBV30 to TRBJ1-1; 7 bases agree with TRBD1. The CDR3 extends over 13 amino acids. V was pared by 5 bases and J by 0 bases, with 3 bases of the junction left unmatched. Per germline, CDR1 GTSNPN and CDR2 SVGIG (reference sequence). The CDR3 sequence: CAWETGLNTEAFF. CDR3 sequence (DNA): TGTGCCTGGGAGACAGGGTTGAACACTGAAGCTTTCTTT.

The genes are TRBV6-8 and TRBJ1-4; D is unresolved. Germline values: CDR1 MNHGY, CDR2 SAAAGT. The CDR3 has 16 amino acids. Trimming stripped 5 bases from V and 6 bases from J, with 19 bases between. The CDR3 loop reads CASSPKSRIRDEKLFF. Written as DNA, the CDR3 is TGTGCCAGCAGTCCCAAATCCAGGATTAGAGATGAAAAACTGTTTTTT.

This clone was seen a few times. The DNA for the CDR3 is TGTGCCAGCAGTTCTCCCGAAAGCGGGAGGTGGGAGCTGTTTTTT. Amino acids: CASSSPESGRWELFF. The genes are TRBV28 and TRBJ2-2; 9 nucleotides agree with TRBD2. Germline values: CDR1 MDHEN, CDR2 SYDVKM. The CDR3 sequence is 15 residues long. The V segment lost 4 bases and the J segment 9 bases; nucleotides outside the gene matches: 9. The variable domain in full, with the rest retrieved from reference TRBV28 and TRBJ2-2, is DVKVTQSSRYLVKRTGEKVFLECVQDMDHENMFWYRQDPGLGLRLIYFSYDVKMKEKGDIPEGYSVSREKKERFSLILESASTNQTSMYLCASSSPESGRWELFFGEGSRLTVL.

This rearrangement joins TRBV11-2 to TRBJ1-1; D uncertain. The CDR3 runs 16 residues. Trimming stripped 0 bases from V and 0 bases from J, with 11 bases between. CDR1 is SGHAT, CDR2 FQNNGV, per germline. CDR3 nucleotide sequence: TGTGCCAGCAGCTTAGAGAGAGGCAGACTGAACACTGAAGCTTTCTTT. This sequence encodes CASSLERGRLNTEAFF.

CDR3 bases: TGTGCCAGCAGTGAAGGGCCAGGGGGCTCACCCCTCCACTTT. Its translation: CASSEGPGGSPLHF. The chain combines TRBV6-1 with TRBJ1-6, with 8 nucleotides matching TRBD1. The germline CDR1 and CDR2 sequences are MNHNS and SASEGT. This CDR3 has 14 residues. Germline trimming cut 1 base from V and 10 bases from J; bases unmatched to any gene: 3.

This clone was seen only once. V gene TRBV6-5 combines with J gene TRBJ2-6; 7 nucleotides agree with TRBD1. The CDR3 has 15 residues. V trimming: 7 bases; J trimming: 4 bases; junction bases outside the gene matches: 7. Germline V gene data show CDR1 as MNHEY and CDR2 as SVGAGI. CDR3 in amino acids: CASTLTGVGANVLTF. CDR3 coding DNA: TGTGCCAGCACCCTTACAGGGGTCGGGGCCAACGTCCTGACTTTC.

The rearrangement uses TRBV5-5 and TRBJ1-6; D is ambiguous. CDR1 is SGHKS and CDR2 is YYEKEE in the germline V gene (reference sequence). Trimming shortened V by 0 bases and J by 11 bases, and 9 bases separated the two germline ends. This CDR3 is 13 amino acids long. CDR3 DNA sequence: TGTGCCAGCAGCTTGGAAGTCGGGGCACCCCTCCACTTT. Translated, it gives CASSLEVGAPLHF.

The chain links TRBV7-3 to TRBJ2-2; D remains unclear. CDR1 is SGHTA and CDR2 is FQGTGA in the germline V gene. The CDR3 has 15 amino acids. V was cut by 3 bases and J by 2 bases, with 10 bases left in between. The CDR3 DNA sequence: TGTGCCAGCAGCTTCGGAACAGCTAACACCGGGGAGCTGTTTTTT. Translated: CASSFGTANTGELFF. The full variable domain, rest sourced from reference TRBV7-3 and TRBJ2-2, is GAGVSQTPSNKVTEKGKYVELRCDPISGHTALYWYRQSLGQGPEFLIYFQGTGAADDSGLPNDRFFAVRPEGSVSTLKIQRTERGDSAVYLCASSFGTANTGELFFGEGSRLTVL.

The rearrangement links TRBV9 to TRBJ2-5, with D perhaps TRBD2 (5 bases). Germline V lookup: CDR1 SGDLS, CDR2 YYNGEE. The V end lost 0 bases, the J end lost 1 base, and 13 bases lay between the germline ends. This CDR3 contains 16 residues. CDR3 nucleotides: TGTGCCAGCAGCGTAGGAGCGGTGCCTGCCCAAGAGACCCAGTACTTC. Amino acid sequence: CASSVGAVPAQETQYF.

In this sample, this clone turned up once. The chain is built from TRBV7-9 and TRBJ2-4; D gene ambiguous. The germline V gene encodes CDR1 SEHNR and CDR2 FQNEAQ (reference sequence). The CDR3 consists of 12 residues. The V end was cut by 5 bases, the J end by 6 bases, with 8 bases between. The DNA for the CDR3 is TGTGCCAGCAGCCAACTTCTAAACATTCAGTACTTC. Translated, it gives CASSQLLNIQYF.